The source of this T cell receptor beta chain is a study of T cell repertoires in cytomegalovirus infection (dated by TCRdb to about 2019). Some background on the complete study: Peptide stimulations targeted recently identified HLA-C-restricted CMV epitopes, whose presentation resists viral immunomodulation, together with well-studied HLA-B-restricted epitopes. Donor HLA type was relevant to the analysis, because carriage of CMV infection together with the matching HLA type was indicated by public TCR beta signatures. Results the study describes overall, beyond this receptor: In both this cohort and an independent cohort of several hundred donors, the cumulative frequency of public TCR beta family members distinguished carriers of CMV infection plus the relevant HLA type. The ex vivo response was dominated by HLA-C-restricted CMV-specific TCR beta clonotypes, which also provided the single most frequent clonotype in two of eight donors.

In the paper's terms, the treatment or condition label means: in vitro stimulation with specific CMV peptide epitopes to enrich CMV-specific T cells. The CDR3 contains 16 residues, cysteine and phenylalanine counted. Here the CDR3 DNA is all that survives: 48 bases in frame from base 1. CDR1 and CDR2, looked up from the germline V gene (reference sequence), are SEHNR and FQNEAQ. The junction carries 19 bases between V and J, which are trimmed by 4 bases and 4 bases respectively. As concerns this clonotype: Its antigen remains unidentified. Per-base quality was not reported, and no clone a single base away is much larger than it.

TCRdb names Illumina HiSeq 1500 as the instrument used. Using fastp at Q25 and MiXCR, TCRdb reprocessed the public reads and kept productive beta chains. Entries are consolidated by CDR3 protein sequence, retaining the most common genes and DNA. This sample comprises approximately 730,000 distinct CDR3 sequences, 25% to 30% of them detected only once. Of the sample, around 13% falls within the top ten clones. The V and J segments used are TRBV7-9 and TRBJ1-2, with the D gene not clear enough to name. The receptor was isolated from a human donor in good health (CMV status not recorded). Some clones in this sample may be carry-over from other donors' samples. This specimen was cultured CD8+ T cells from PBMCs, taken from culture after CMV antigen stimulation. The DNA sequence is TGTGCCAGCAGCTCTAAGTCCGAGAAAGGGAGCTATGGCTACACCTTC. Its product reads: CASSSKSEKGSYGYTF.